This T cell receptor (beta chain) was retrieved from a study of T cells in localized non-small cell lung cancer. TCRdb keeps only in-frame clones here, not all; method: immunoSEQ multiplex PCR. The repertoire holds some 1,300 clones, roughly 27% seen once, with around 30% in the top ten. This CDR3 has 14 amino acids. V was clipped by 5 bases and J by 1 base, with 10 bases between them. Germline values: CDR1 SGHNT, CDR2 YENEEA. Findings and caveats of the study: Adjacent lung tissue had a median about 58 of the top 100 clones found in the tumor.

Sample share makes this clone medium-sized. Antigen specificity is unknown. The source is a male donor aged 60 or over with stage I lung adenocarcinoma. J is TRBJ2-3 and V is TRBV11-3; D ambiguous. The sequenced sample was normal lung tissue next to the tumor, obtained before any cancer treatment. CDR3 in amino acids: CASSGGLRTDTQYF. DNA of the CDR3: TGTGCCAGCAGCGGCGGCCTTCGCACAGATACGCAGTATTTT.